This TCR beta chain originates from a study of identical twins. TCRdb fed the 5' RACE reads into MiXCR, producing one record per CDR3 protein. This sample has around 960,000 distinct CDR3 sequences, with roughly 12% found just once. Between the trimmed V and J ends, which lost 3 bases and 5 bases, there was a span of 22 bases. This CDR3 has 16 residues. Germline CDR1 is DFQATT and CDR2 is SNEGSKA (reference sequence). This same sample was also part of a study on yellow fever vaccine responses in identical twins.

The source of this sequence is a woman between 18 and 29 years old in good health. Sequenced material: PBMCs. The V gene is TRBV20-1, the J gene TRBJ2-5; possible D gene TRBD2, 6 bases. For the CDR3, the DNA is TGCAGTGCTAGCTCGGCCGGGAGCTCCCTCTTGGAGACCCAGTACTTC. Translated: CSASSAGSSLLETQYF.